A selection of T cell receptor beta chains follows, all from one sample in a study of PD-1 blockade in classical Hodgkin lymphoma. The protocol was immunoSEQ multiplex PCR, while the TCRdb copy is restricted to in-frame clones and leaves out a portion. The sample gives 89,000 or so clones, around 90% of which show up once; over 2.5% is in the top ten. The sequenced sample was peripheral blood mononuclear cells (PBMCs), obtained before the second cycle of nivolumab. The source is a human donor with classical Hodgkin lymphoma. Both conserved end residues are part of each CDR3. Each record gives: clone size, J gene, V gene, D gene, CDR3 protein, CDR3 DNA. A D gene is named only where the DNA matches it firmly. Rows may omit the clone size; those that give it use once, few, many or a size class.

-,TRBJ1-1,TRBV30,-,CAWSVQGTTEAFF,TGTGCCTGGAGTGTACAAGGGACCACTGAAGCTTTCTTT
-,TRBJ1-2,TRBV19,-,CASSILQGRNYGYTF,TGTGCCAGTAGTATACTCCAGGGAAGGAACTATGGCTACACCTTC
-,TRBJ2-1,TRBV29-1,TRBD2,CSVLFWTSSYNEQFF,TGCAGCGTTTTATTCTGGACTAGCTCCTACAATGAGCAGTTCTTC
-,TRBJ1-4,TRBV7-8,-,CASSLEVNEKLFF,TGTGCCAGCAGTCTGGAAGTTAATGAAAAACTGTTTTTT
-,TRBJ2-3,TRBV30,-,CAWSSYAGDTQYF,TGTGCCTGGAGTTCTTATGCGGGGGATACGCAGTATTTT
-,TRBJ2-5,TRBV11-3,TRBD1,CASSFRGQETQYF,TGTGCCAGCAGCTTCAGGGGGCAAGAGACCCAGTACTTC
-,TRBJ1-1,TRBV7-9,-,CASSLDRPGGTEAFF,TGTGCCAGCAGCTTAGACAGGCCTGGAGGCACTGAAGCTTTCTTT
-,TRBJ2-2,TRBV10-3,TRBD2,CAITPGLAGGTGELFF,TGTGCCATCACCCCGGGACTAGCGGGAGGGACCGGGGAGCTGTTTTTT
-,TRBJ1-2,TRBV18,-,CASSPTGPIARLANYGYTF,TGTGCCAGCTCACCCACGGGACCCATAGCCCGTTTAGCTAACTATGGCTACACCTTC
-,TRBJ1-1,TRBV11-2,TRBD1,CASSRKGASIMNTEAFF,TGTGCCAGCAGCAGAAAGGGGGCCAGTATCATGAACACTGAAGCTTTCTTT
-,TRBJ2-7,TRBV6-5,-,CASSGVGPYEQYF,TGTGCCAGCAGTGGCGTGGGGCCCTACGAGCAGTACTTC
-,TRBJ2-5,TRBV5-6,TRBD1,CASSSTRDSYPHRHF,TGTGCCAGCAGCTCCACCCGGGACAGCTACCCCCACCGGCACTTC
-,TRBJ2-4,TRBV6-5,-,CAIAEGGGKNIQYF,TGTGCCATTGCCGAGGGGGGTGGCAAAAACATTCAGTACTTC
-,TRBJ2-7,TRBV5-6,-,CASSLDVRITYEQYF,TGTGCCAGCAGCTTGGACGTCAGGATAACCTACGAGCAGTACTTC
-,TRBJ1-4,TRBV7-6,-,CASSLGTLEEKLFF,TGTGCCAGCAGCCTCGGGACATTAGAAGAAAAACTGTTTTTT
-,TRBJ1-2,TRBV7-9,-,CASSSWDGPNYGYTF,TGTGCCAGCAGCTCCTGGGACGGACCTAACTATGGCTACACCTTC
once,TRBJ2-7,TRBV6-6,-,CASSGGWGSYEQYF,TGTGCCAGCTCCGGGGGATGGGGTTCCTACGAGCAGTACTTC
-,TRBJ2-7,TRBV9,-,CASSPGTRNYEQYF,TGTGCCAGCAGCCCCGGGACACGTAACTACGAGCAGTACTTC
-,TRBJ2-5,TRBV4-1,TRBD1,CASSQDGQGAWETQYF,TGCGCCAGCAGCCAAGACGGGCAGGGGGCCTGGGAGACCCAGTACTTC
-,TRBJ1-5,TRBV6-6,-,CASSYLTGNQPQHF,TGTGCCAGCAGTTACTTAACAGGAAATCAGCCCCAGCATTTT
-,TRBJ2-5,TRBV5-1,-,CASSVSGVTGRETQYF,TGCGCCAGCAGCGTATCGGGAGTAACAGGCCGAGAGACCCAGTACTTC
-,TRBJ2-7,TRBV7-9,-,CASSLKGTREQYF,TGTGCCAGCAGCTTGAAAGGAACGCGGGAGCAGTACTTC
-,TRBJ2-7,TRBV18,-,CASSTRELHEQYF,TGTGCCAGCTCAACGCGGGAACTCCACGAGCAGTACTTC
once,TRBJ2-7,TRBV28,-,CASSLSRDKDYEQYF,TGTGCCAGCAGTTTATCCCGGGACAAAGACTACGAGCAGTACTTC
-,TRBJ2-1,TRBV18,-,CASSPPVGREADEQFF,TGTGCCAGCTCACCACCGGTCGGGAGAGAGGCGGATGAGCAGTTCTTC
-,TRBJ1-3,TRBV5-6,-,CASSLLDSLTGNTIYF,TGTGCCAGCAGCCTGCTGGACAGCCTAACTGGAAACACCATATATTTT
once,TRBJ2-2,TRBV27,-,CASSLSGNTGELFF,TGTGCCAGCAGTTTATCCGGTAACACCGGGGAGCTGTTTTTT
-,TRBJ1-3,TRBV18,-,CASSLNFPSGNTIYF,TGTGCCAGCTCACTTAACTTCCCCTCTGGAAACACCATATATTTT
-,TRBJ2-7,TRBV14,TRBD2,CASTSSGRAYEQYF,TGTGCCAGCACCAGTAGCGGGAGGGCCTACGAGCAGTACTTC
-,TRBJ2-4,TRBV6-1,TRBD2,CASSDLGLARNIQYF,TGTGCCAGCAGTGACCTGGGACTAGCTAGGAACATTCAGTACTTC
-,TRBJ2-2,TRBV6-5,-,CASSPAGLVTGELFF,TGTGCCAGCAGCCCGGCGGGGCTCGTCACCGGGGAGCTGTTTTTT
once,TRBJ2-7,TRBV10-1,-,CASSGHVSYEQYF,TGCGCCAGCAGTGGGCATGTCTCCTACGAGCAGTACTTC
once,TRBJ2-5,TRBV5-8,TRBD2,CASNKNSGSGETQYF,TGTGCCAGCAACAAGAATAGCGGGAGCGGTGAGACCCAGTACTTC
-,TRBJ2-7,TRBV7-9,-,CASSSVADSYSYEQYF,TGTGCCAGCAGCTCCGTGGCAGACAGTTACTCCTACGAGCAGTACTTC
-,TRBJ2-6,TRBV29-1,-,CSVFFPGAGANVLTF,TGCAGCGTTTTTTTCCCCGGAGCTGGGGCCAACGTCCTGACTTTC
-,TRBJ2-5,TRBV5-1,TRBD2,CASSSGGLAGYRETQYF,TGCGCCAGCAGCTCGGGTGGGCTAGCGGGATACAGGGAGACCCAGTACTTC
-,TRBJ1-1,TRBV18,-,CASSQGGNTEAFF,TGTGCCAGCTCACAGGGCGGAAACACTGAAGCTTTCTTT
few,TRBJ2-1,TRBV6-1,-,CASSAQTPAEPYNEQFF,TGTGCCAGCAGTGCTCAGACCCCCGCAGAGCCCTACAATGAGCAGTTCTTC
-,TRBJ2-5,TRBV29-1,TRBD1,CSATGQGRGTQYF,TGCAGCGCCACCGGACAGGGGAGGGGGACCCAGTACTTC